The T cell receptor beta chain under discussion was sequenced for a study of T-cell memory formation after mild COVID-19 (dated by TCRdb to the early 2020s). In terms of the full investigation: Most TCR sequence clusters were specific to one of the two donors. In a couple of donors, T-cell clones that expanded and contracted after mild COVID-19 were tracked by sequencing TCRalpha and TCRbeta repertoires over time. Two young, previously healthy adult volunteers made up the cohort, one male and one female. Broader findings and caveats from the paper: Only a couple of mild cases were covered by the study, and larger cohorts that include severe cases with pre-infection samples were considered necessary. SARS-CoV-2 specificity of the second-wave clones peaking on day 37 was not confirmed. Some responding clones were found in pre-infection memory, which suggests that pre-existing cross-reactive memory T cells took part in the SARS-CoV-2 response. Clones contracting from day 15 to 85 had balanced CD4/CD8 phenotypes, while a second wave expanding from day 15 to 37 was biased towards CD4+. Contracting CD4+ clones appeared mostly in the CM and EM memory subsets, whereas CD8+ clones were enriched in EMRA.

Ficoll-Paque density gradient centrifugation was used to isolate PBMCs. CDR1 SEHNR and CDR2 FQNEAQ are derived from the germline V gene (reference sequence). The CDR3 sequence holds 14 residues, the cysteine and phenylalanine included. Kept here is only the CDR3 DNA, which spans 42 bases and is read in frame from base 1. V gives up 5 bases and J gives up 4 bases, and the segment between their germline ends measures 13 bases. Sequenced on an Illumina NovaSeq 6000. TCRalpha and TCRbeta cDNA libraries were built by 5'RACE with constant-segment primers, adding sample barcodes and unique molecular identifiers. RNA was extracted from every sample with Trizol reagent. The libraries were amplified in two PCR steps, and the second step added a second sample barcode and Illumina TruSeq adapters. The libraries were sequenced on an Illumina NovaSeq using 2 x 150 bp paired-end reads. Per the authors' processing: Demultiplexing of reads and collapsing into UMI-guided consensus sequences were performed with migec v1.2.7. Using mixcr v2.1.11, UMI consensuses were aligned to TRA and TRB V and J templates and then assembled into clonotypes. Clonotypes were classified as expanded or contracted when called significant by both edgeR and NoisET, with noise models trained on biological replicates. For edgeR calls, the thresholds were a false discovery rate-adjusted p below 0.01 and a log2 fold-change of 1. As an exploratory analysis of dynamics, max-normalized trajectories of the 1000 most abundant clonotypes were examined with PCA combined with hierarchical clustering. Separately sequenced CD4+ and CD8+ repertoires were used to assign the CD4 or CD8 phenotype of responding clones. TCRdb reanalyzed the raw reads on its own, using fastp at Q25 for trimming and MiXCR for clone calling, and kept in-frame beta chains. For every CDR3 protein sequence, its rows merge into one entry that carries the most common genes and DNA. The V and J calls were not made by the authors but by TCRdb's processing. This sample gives some 300,000 distinct CDR3 sequences in total; 20% to 25% of them show up just once. The top ten clonotypes cover roughly 23% of the sample.

Concerning this clonotype: Which antigen it targets is not known. Base qualities are not recorded, but no much larger clone differs from it by a single base.

The sequenced sample was PBMCs or a T cell subset sorted from them (not recorded which). This receptor was identified in a man aged 18-30 years who had mild COVID-19 (a few samples of this study predate the infection). The sample titles of this study are shuffled in the database, so cell type and time point are left out; the donor was told from shared clones. Rearrangement joined TRBV7-9 to TRBJ2-3, and perhaps TRBD2 as D gene, on 6 matching bases. The DNA sequence is given as TGTGCCAGCAGCACTCTCCGCGGGGCAGATACGCAGTATTTT. Its amino acids are CASSTLRGADTQYF.